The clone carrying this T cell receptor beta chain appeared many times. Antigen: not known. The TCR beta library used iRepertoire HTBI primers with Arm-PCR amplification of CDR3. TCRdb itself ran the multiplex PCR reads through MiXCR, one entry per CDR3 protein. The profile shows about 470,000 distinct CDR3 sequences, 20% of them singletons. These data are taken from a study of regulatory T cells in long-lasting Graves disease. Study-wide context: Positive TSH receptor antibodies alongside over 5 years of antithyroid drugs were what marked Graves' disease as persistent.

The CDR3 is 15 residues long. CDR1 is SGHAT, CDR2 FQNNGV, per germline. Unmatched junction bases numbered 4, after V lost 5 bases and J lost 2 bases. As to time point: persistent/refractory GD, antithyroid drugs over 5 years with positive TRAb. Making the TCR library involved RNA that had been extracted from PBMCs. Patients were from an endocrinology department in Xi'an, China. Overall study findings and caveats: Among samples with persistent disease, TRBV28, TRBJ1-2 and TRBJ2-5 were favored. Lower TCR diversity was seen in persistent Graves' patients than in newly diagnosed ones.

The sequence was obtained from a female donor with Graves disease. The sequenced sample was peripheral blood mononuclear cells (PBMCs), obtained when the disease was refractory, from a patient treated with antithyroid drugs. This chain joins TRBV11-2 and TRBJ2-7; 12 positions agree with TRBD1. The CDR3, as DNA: TGTGCCAGCAGCACGGGACAGGGGGCGACCTACGAGCAGTACTTC. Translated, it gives CASSTGQGATYEQYF.